The 11 T cell receptor beta chains below were found in one sample sequenced in a study of blood T cell repertoires in COVID-19 (dated by TCRdb to the early 2020s). Preparation of the library involved the immunoSEQ multiplex PCR assay. Not all clones reach the TCRdb copy of this immuneACCESS table, which keeps in-frame sequences only. Checked studies attribute under half of the gap to unresolved V genes and leave the rest unexplained. The sample table lists about 250,000 clones, 85% to 90% of them with a count of one. More than 1.5% of the sample is taken by the ten largest. Sequences were obtained from PBMCs or T cells enriched from blood (not recorded which). The receptors were gathered from a man between 40 and 49 years old who had recovered from COVID-19.

This chain connects TRBV7-9 to TRBJ1-1, with 12 bases fitting TRBD1. V was pared by 3 bases and J by 1 base, with 0 bases of the junction left unmatched. There are 15 residues in the CDR3. In germline, CDR1 is SEHNR, CDR2 FQNEAQ (reference sequence). This chain's CDR3 is CASSLGQGANTEAFF. CDR3 bases: TGTGCCAGCAGCTTGGGACAGGGGGCGAACACTGAAGCTTTCTTT. Using reference TRBV7-9 and TRBJ1-1 for the parts outside the CDR3, the full variable domain is DTGVSQNPRHKITKRGQNVTFRCDPISEHNRLYWYRQTLGQGPEFLTYFQNEAQLEKSRLLSDRFSAERPKGSFSTLEIQRTEQGDSAMYLCASSLGQGANTEAFFGQGTRLTVV.

This chain connects TRBV6-5 to TRBJ1-1, with D maybe TRBD1 (5 bases). CDR1 is MNHEY, CDR2 SVGAGI, per germline. There are 13 residues in the CDR3. With 6 bases removed from V and 2 bases from J, the gap between germline ends came to 10 bases. The CDR3 region is CASRETDNTEAFF. The CDR3, as DNA: TGTGCCAGCAGAGAGACAGATAACACTGAAGCTTTCTTT.

The rearrangement joins TRBV19 to TRBJ2-5, with TRBD1 identical over 8 bases. In germline, CDR1 is LNHDA, CDR2 SQIVND (reference sequence). The CDR3 is 14 amino acids. With 6 bases clipped from V and 5 bases from J, the junction kept 8 bases outside the gene matches. The CDR3 region has the DNA TGTGCCAGTAGGGGGTCAGGGGGCTGGGAGACCCAGTACTTC. Translation: CASRGSGGWETQYF.

The rearrangement uses TRBV19 and TRBJ2-7, with D maybe TRBD1 (6 bases). This CDR3 has 18 residues. Trimming stripped 1 base from V and 1 base from J, with 20 bases between. From germline, CDR1 is LNHDA and CDR2 SQIVND (reference sequence). This CDR3 is CASSIAPPGQTTSYEQYF. In DNA, the CDR3 is TGTGCCAGTAGTATAGCCCCCCCCGGACAGACAACTTCCTACGAGCAGTACTTC.

The chain joins TRBV27 to TRBJ1-6; 8 bases agree with TRBD1. The trim removed 5 bases at V and 8 bases at J, leaving 5 bases unmatched. Germline-derived CDR1 and CDR2 are MNHEY and SMNVEV (reference sequence). This CDR3 is 14 amino acids long. CDR3 protein: CASSRTGLDSPLHF. DNA of the CDR3: TGTGCCAGCAGTAGGACAGGGTTGGATTCACCCCTCCACTTT.

This rearrangement joins TRBV7-3 to TRBJ2-5, with 7 bases lining up with TRBD2. The length of the CDR3 is 17 residues. CDR1 and CDR2 (germline): SGHTA, FQGTGA. V was clipped by 4 bases and J by 2 bases; unmatched bases: 13. CDR3 sequence reads: CASSYARTRQEQETQYF. The CDR3 DNA reads as TGTGCCAGCAGCTACGCCAGGACTAGACAAGAACAAGAGACCCAGTACTTC.

Only one count was recorded for this clone. J is TRBJ2-7 and V is TRBV27; 9 nucleotides match TRBD1. CDR3 length equals 15 residues. The germline V gene encodes CDR1 MNHEY and CDR2 SMNVEV (reference sequence). V gave up 6 bases and J gave up 1 base; unmatched junction bases: 7. The CDR3 spells CASRVTGTGSYEQYF. The CDR3 nucleotides read TGTGCCAGCAGAGTAACCGGGACAGGGTCCTACGAGCAGTACTTC.

The V and J genes are TRBV2 and TRBJ2-7, with 12 nucleotides matching TRBD2. Germline V gene lookup returns CDR1 SNHLY and CDR2 FYNNEI. Trimming cost V 4 bases and J 3 bases; bases outside gene matches: 13. CDR3 length: 18 residues. CDR3 sequence reads: CASSGRLAGELGGYEQYF. CDR3 DNA: TGTGCCAGCAGTGGCCGACTAGCGGGAGAACTAGGGGGCTACGAGCAGTACTTC.

V gene TRBV7-2 combines with J gene TRBJ2-5; 10 bases map to TRBD1. The CDR3 sequence is 15 residues long. Losses at the gene ends were 5 bases for V and 3 bases for J; bases not matched to a gene: 6. The germline CDR1 and CDR2 sequences are SGHTA and FQGNSA. The CDR3 DNA sequence: TGTGCCAGCAGCCCCCAGGGGACAGGGGAAGAGACCCAGTACTTC. Translating it yields CASSPQGTGEETQYF. Using reference TRBV7-2 and TRBJ2-5 for the parts outside the CDR3, the full variable domain is GAGVSQSPSNKVTEKGKDVELRCDPISGHTALYWYRQSLGQGLEFLIYFQGNSAPDKSGLPSDRFSAERTGGSVSTLTIQRTQQEDSAVYLCASSPQGTGEETQYFGPGTRLLVL.

V gene TRBV29-1 combines with J gene TRBJ1-4; 9 nucleotides line up with TRBD1. This CDR3 region has 15 residues. V lost 4 bases and J lost 5; bases outside the gene matches: 8. Germline V gene data show CDR1 as SQVTM and CDR2 as ANQGSEA. The CDR3 spells CSVARTGTGNEKLFF. The CDR3 DNA sequence: TGCAGCGTTGCTCGAACCGGGACAGGGAATGAAAAACTGTTTTTT.

The chain is built from TRBV30 and TRBJ2-1; D not resolved. The CDR3 loop spans 13 amino acids. Deletions cut 6 bases from V and 2 bases from J, with 11 bases between. Germline V gene sequence: CDR1 GTSNPN, CDR2 SVGIG (reference sequence). The CDR3 nucleotides are TGTGCCTGCTCCCGGTCCACCTACAATGAGCAGTTCTTC. Translated, it gives CACSRSTYNEQFF.